This T cell receptor beta chain was sequenced during a study of technical replicates of blood from a few donors. The data were produced by immunoSEQ multiplex PCR, yet TCRdb's version contains in-frame clones alone and is incomplete. In the table there are tens of thousands of clones, just over 95% of which are singletons. This clone was found once. CDR1 is MNHEY, CDR2 SVGAGI, per germline. V lost 7 bases and J 6 bases, leaving 15 bases between the germline ends. This CDR3 spans 13 amino acids. The TCR was taken from a human donor in good health. The rearrangement joins TRBV6-5 to TRBJ1-2; possible D gene TRBD1, 6 bases. Sequencing input: T cells isolated from PBMCs. The CDR3 protein is CASKKQGLHGYTF. CDR3 sequence (DNA): TGTGCCAGCAAAAAACAGGGATTGCATGGCTACACCTTC.